Each of the 25 T cell receptor beta chains below was sequenced from the same sample in a study of T cells after yellow fever vaccination. TCRdb recomputed calls from the 5' RACE reads with MiXCR, one row per CDR3 protein. The table includes a few hundred thousand distinct CDR3 sequences, roughly 8.6% detected once. Sequences were derived from PBMCs, sampled about 41 days after the first yellow fever vaccination. These receptors were collected from a man aged 18 to 30 who received the YFV17D yellow fever vaccine.

This chain connects TRBV20-1 to TRBJ1-2; unclear D gene. The CDR3 covers 12 residues. CDR1 is DFQATT and CDR2 is SNEGSKA in the germline V gene (reference sequence). V lost 0 bases, J lost 4 bases, and 6 bases lay in between. The CDR3 loop reads CSARDRFYGYTF. Here the CDR3 DNA reads TGCAGTGCTAGAGATCGCTTCTATGGCTACACCTTC.

This clonotype has more than one count but fewer than ten. The chain links TRBV12-3 or TRBV12-4 to TRBJ2-1; either TRBD1 or TRBD2 may fit D (5 bases each). V was shortened by 2 bases and J by 0 bases, with 17 bases between the two germline ends. This CDR3 comprises 18 residues. The CDR3 nucleotides are TGTGCCAGCAGTTTAACCCTCGGCGGGCAGGGCTCCTACAATGAGCAGTTCTTC. This encodes CASSLTLGGQGSYNEQFF.

This sequence joins TRBV14 and TRBJ2-1; 8 positions match TRBD1. The CDR3 has 14 residues. V dropped 0 bases and J dropped 9; count of bases not matched to a gene: 4. CDR1 and CDR2 from the germline V gene are SGHDN and FVKESK. This chain's CDR3 is CASSQDAGGFEQFF. As DNA, the CDR3 is TGTGCCAGCAGCCAAGATGCAGGGGGCTTTGAGCAGTTCTTC.

This chain uses TRBV6-1 with TRBJ2-5; D ambiguous. The CDR3 sequence is 14 residues long. V was trimmed by 6 bases and J by 5 bases, leaving 16 bases between them. The V gene's germline CDR1 is MNHNS and CDR2 SASEGT. This CDR3 is CASSTPAGWETQYF. In DNA, the CDR3 is TGTGCCAGCAGCACCCCAGCCGGGTGGGAGACCCAGTACTTC.

This clonotype was found a few times. The V call is TRBV27, the J call TRBJ2-1, with 9 bases fitting TRBD2. Trimming cost V 3 bases and J 8 bases; bases outside gene matches: 17. From germline, CDR1 is MNHEY and CDR2 SMNVEV (reference sequence). The CDR3 is 18 residues long. CDR3 sequence: CASSLSGLAGNRGDEQFF. CDR3 coding DNA: TGTGCCAGCAGTTTGTCGGGGCTAGCGGGAAATAGGGGTGATGAGCAGTTCTTC.

This clonotype was counted a few times. This chain joins TRBV5-1 and TRBJ2-4; TRBD1 agrees at 11 bases. In germline, CDR1 is SGHRS, CDR2 YFSETQ. The junction had 4 bases not matched to a gene; V was cut back by 3 bases and J by 8 bases. The CDR3 extends over 14 amino acids. The CDR3 DNA reads as TGCGCCAGCAGCTCCGGGACAGGGGGGGACATTCAGTACTTC. Amino acids: CASSSGTGGDIQYF.

This clonotype was detected ten times or more. This chain joins TRBV7-3 and TRBJ1-1; a possible D gene is TRBD1 (5 bases). Trimming shortened V by 5 bases and J by 0 bases, and 13 bases separated the two germline ends. In germline, CDR1 is SGHTA, CDR2 FQGTGA. The CDR3 runs to 15 residues. CDR3: CASSPQGSMNTEAFF. CDR3 DNA sequence: TGTGCCAGCAGCCCCCAGGGTAGTATGAACACTGAAGCTTTCTTT.

CDR3 bases: TGTGCCAGCAGTTACGGTGGAGGGCCAATTAATGAGCAGTTCTTC. This translates into CASSYGGGPINEQFF. The chain has TRBV6-5 and TRBJ2-1; TRBD2 might be the D (6 bases). Germline values: CDR1 MNHEY, CDR2 SVGAGI. Trimming removed 2 bases at V and 7 bases at J, with 15 bases between. The CDR3 is 15 amino acids.

This clonotype was counted ten times or more. The genes are TRBV4-2 and TRBJ2-1; D tentatively fits TRBD1 or TRBD2 (6 bases each). This CDR3 comprises 16 residues. Germline CDR1 is LGHNA and CDR2 is YNFKEQ. V was cut by 0 bases and J by 4 bases, with 13 bases left in between. The CDR3 region is CASSQENGGQYNEQFF. The CDR3 nucleotides read TGTGCCAGCAGCCAAGAGAATGGGGGGCAGTACAATGAGCAGTTCTTC.

This clonotype came up a few times. The chain links TRBV7-9 to TRBJ2-7; the D is unclear. CDR3 size: 11 residues. The V gene lost 5 bases and the J gene lost 4 bases, with 6 bases spanning the gap. The germline gives CDR1 SEHNR, CDR2 FQNEAQ (reference sequence). This chain's CDR3 is CASSRQYEQYV. The CDR3 DNA follows: TGTGCCAGCAGCCGTCAGTACGAGCAGTACGTC.

The table lists this clonotype with a few counts. The DNA is left out, because the CDR3 cannot be placed on it with certainty; the CDR3 is given as TCRdb lists it. This chain links TRBV4-3 with TRBJ2-7; the table's D call TRBD1 went unverified against the DNA. Germline V gene sequence: CDR1 LGHNA, CDR2 YSLEER. The CDR3 region is 13 residues in length, termini included. This CDR3 reads CASSQETWGQGSF.

The chain carries TRBV30 and TRBJ2-7; 7 nucleotides match TRBD1. CDR1 is GTSNPN, CDR2 SVGIG, per germline (reference sequence). The CDR3 runs 13 residues. The V segment lost 2 bases and the J segment 7 bases; nucleotides outside the gene matches: 8. The CDR3 DNA reads as TGTGCCTGGAGTTCCACAGGGGTCGGGGAGCAGTACTTC. Translated, it gives CAWSSTGVGEQYF.

This clonotype was observed a few times. The chain joins TRBV24-1 to TRBJ2-3, with 7 bases matching TRBD2. The CDR3 extends over 14 amino acids. The germline CDR1 and CDR2 sequences are KGHDR and SFDVKD. The V segment lost 5 bases and the J segment 5 bases; nucleotides outside the gene matches: 6. The CDR3 protein is CATSGSGTKDTQYF. As DNA, the CDR3 is TGTGCCACCAGTGGCTCCGGGACTAAAGATACGCAGTATTTT.

This rearrangement joins TRBV7-8 to TRBJ1-5; tentatively, D is TRBD1 (6 bases). The V end lost 5 bases, the J end lost 1 base, and 18 bases lay between the germline ends. The CDR3 length is 17 residues. Germline V CDR1 and CDR2: SGHVS, FQNEAQ. This chain's CDR3 is CASSLTPRGLSNQPQHF. The DNA for the CDR3 is TGTGCCAGCAGCCTCACCCCCAGGGGCTTAAGCAATCAGCCCCAGCATTTT.

In the case of this clonotype: Relative to the germline gene, one junction end is altered; a read error may explain this. This chain uses TRBV5-1 with TRBJ2-7; either TRBD1 or TRBD2 may supply D (5 bases each). This CDR3 contains 11 residues. Germline CDR1 SGHRS, CDR2 YFSETQ. The CDR3: CASSLPIPGHF. DNA for the CDR3: TGCGCCAGCAGCTTACCAATTCCGGGGCACTTC. The complete variable domain, with remaining parts taken from reference TRBV5-1 and TRBJ2-7, reads KAGVTQTPRYLIKTRGQQVTLSCSPISGHRSVSWYQQTPGQGLQFLFEYFSETQRNKGNFPGRFSGRQFSNSRSEMNVSTLELGDSALYLCASSLPIPGHFGPGTRLTVT.

This clonotype was seen only a few times. This chain joins TRBV5-1 and TRBJ2-1; D may be TRBD1 or TRBD2 (5 bases each). Germline assignment: CDR1 SGHRS and CDR2 YFSETQ. V was shortened by 2 bases and J by 6 bases, with 12 bases between the two germline ends. The CDR3 loop spans 14 amino acids. The DNA of the CDR3 is TGCGCCAGCAGCTTCTGGGGGACCGGCAATGAGCAGTTCTTC. Amino acid sequence: CASSFWGTGNEQFF.

This clonotype occurred a few times. J is TRBJ2-1 and V is TRBV5-1; no firm D call. The CDR3 spans 12 residues. CDR1 and CDR2 from the germline V gene are SGHRS and YFSETQ. V was trimmed by 2 bases and J by 8 bases, leaving 8 bases between them. The CDR3 sequence is CASSFGTDEQFF. The CDR3 DNA reads TGCGCCAGCAGCTTCGGCACGGATGAGCAGTTCTTC.

This clonotype occurred a few times. This chain uses TRBV25-1 with TRBJ2-5; 9 bases are shared with TRBD2. Germline CDR1 reads MGHDK; CDR2 reads SYGVNS. This CDR3 is built from 16 residues. The junction had 4 bases not matched to a gene; V was cut back by 1 base and J by 1 base. The CDR3 region is CASSEWDSGGQETQYF. The CDR3 region has the DNA TGTGCCAGCAGTGAATGGGATAGCGGGGGCCAAGAGACCCAGTACTTC.

This clonotype was recorded once. This rearrangement joins TRBV6-5 to TRBJ2-4; 10 nucleotides match TRBD1. This CDR3 has 18 amino acids. The ends lost 1 base at V and 1 base at J; junction bases unmatched: 7. Germline CDR1 MNHEY, CDR2 SVGAGI. CDR3 nucleotide sequence: TGTGCCAGCAGTTACTTAGGACCGGGACAGGGGGCCAAAAACATTCAGTACTTC. It codes for CASSYLGPGQGAKNIQYF.

Only one count was recorded for this clonotype. The chain joins TRBV29-1 to TRBJ2-5; 9 bases are shared with TRBD1. This CDR3 region has 13 residues. Losses at the gene ends were 6 bases for V and 4 bases for J; bases not matched to a gene: 6. CDR1 and CDR2 from the germline V gene are SQVTM and ANQGSEA. This chain's CDR3 is CSVITGGGETQYF. CDR3 DNA: TGCAGCGTCATTACAGGGGGCGGAGAGACCCAGTACTTC.

The chain links TRBV7-3 to TRBJ2-2; D possibly corresponds to TRBD1 (5 bases). This CDR3 region has 15 residues. V was shortened by 2 bases and J by 3 bases, with 10 bases between the two germline ends. Germline lookup yields CDR1 SGHTA and CDR2 FQGTGA. The CDR3 loop is CASSLWGRDTGELFF. CDR3 nucleotide sequence: TGTGCCAGCAGCTTATGGGGCAGGGACACCGGGGAGCTGTTTTTT.

This clonotype was counted only a few times. This chain connects TRBV5-5 to TRBJ1-6; 8 bases are shared with TRBD1. With 4 bases clipped from V and 11 bases from J, the junction kept 11 bases outside the gene matches. The CDR3 totals 15 residues. Germline CDR1 and CDR2: SGHKS and YYEKEE (reference sequence). The CDR3 nucleotides are TGTGCCAGCAGCCCGGGGTGGACAGGGAGCGCACCCCTCCACTTT. Its protein is CASSPGWTGSAPLHF.

This chain connects TRBV7-6 to TRBJ2-3; D ambiguous. V shed 3 bases and J shed 4 bases, with 8 bases lying between them. CDR1 and CDR2 (germline): SGHVS, FNYEAQ. This CDR3 region has 13 residues. The CDR3 DNA follows: TGTGCCAGCAGCTTTGAGTGGGCAGATACGCAGTATTTT. Amino acid sequence: CASSFEWADTQYF.

The chain employs TRBV7-9 and TRBJ2-7, with D perhaps TRBD2 (6 bases). The CDR3 covers 13 residues. Trimming pared 8 bases from V and 3 bases from J, leaving 14 bases between. Germline values: CDR1 SEHNR, CDR2 FQNEAQ (reference sequence). The CDR3 bases are TGTGCCAGCCAGCGAGGGACTCTCTACGAGCAGTACTTC. Its protein product is CASQRGTLYEQYF.

This clonotype appeared many times. The V and J genes are TRBV6-5 and TRBJ2-5; D ambiguous. The germline V and J ends were trimmed by 2 bases and 0 bases, with 4 bases remaining between them. Per the germline V gene, CDR1 is MNHEY and CDR2 is SVGAGI. The CDR3 loop spans 13 amino acids. The CDR3 loop is CASSYRNQETQYF. The CDR3 DNA reads as TGTGCCAGCAGTTACCGGAACCAAGAGACCCAGTACTTC.